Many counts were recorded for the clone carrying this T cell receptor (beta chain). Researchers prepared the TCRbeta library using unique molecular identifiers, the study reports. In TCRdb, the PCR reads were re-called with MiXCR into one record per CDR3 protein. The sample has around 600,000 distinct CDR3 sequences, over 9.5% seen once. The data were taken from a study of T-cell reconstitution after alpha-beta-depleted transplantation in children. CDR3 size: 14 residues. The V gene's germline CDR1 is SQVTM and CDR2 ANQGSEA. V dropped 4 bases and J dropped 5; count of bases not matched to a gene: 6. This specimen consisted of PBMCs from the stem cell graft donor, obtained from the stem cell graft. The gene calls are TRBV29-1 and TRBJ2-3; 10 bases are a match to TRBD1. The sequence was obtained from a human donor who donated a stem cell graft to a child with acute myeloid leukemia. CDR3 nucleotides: TGCAGCGTTGGTGGACGGACAGGGGGAGATACGCAGTATTTT. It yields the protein CSVGGRTGGDTQYF.